This T cell receptor (beta chain) was observed in a study of T cells after yellow fever vaccination. The study, taken as a whole, reports: The study noted that FACS-sorted repertoires could contain abundant clonotypes contaminating from the bulk population. Of the clonotypes, a small share occurred in both CD4 and CD8 compartments. Compared with primary, the secondary response was weaker and peaked at day 5, not 15.

This clonotype was counted many times. The target antigen is unknown. The CDR3 is made up of 13 amino acids. Trimming stripped 2 bases from V and 6 bases from J, with 8 bases between. Germline lookup yields CDR1 MNHEY and CDR2 SMNVEV (reference sequence). UMIs were added to TCR cDNA along with a universal primer site when it was made by 5'RACE template switching. One entry per CDR3 protein, called by TCRdb with MiXCR from the 5' RACE reads. The sample consists of about 68,000 distinct CDR3 sequences, more than 6.5% of them appearing once. This specimen consisted of CD8+ T cells sorted from PBMCs, obtained more than 35 days after the first yellow fever vaccination. The TCR comes from a man younger than 30 who received the YFV17D yellow fever vaccine. V and J are TRBV27 and TRBJ2-4, with D hard to call. Here the CDR3 DNA reads TGTGCCAGCAGTTTACCAGGCGGAAACATTCAGTACTTC. This gives the protein CASSLPGGNIQYF.